This T cell receptor (beta chain) is from a study of T cell responses to AZD1222 COVID-19 vaccine. Study-level findings and limits: Spike-specific TCR breadth rose after two AZD1222 doses, and depth rose as well. Donors in the cohort were predominantly white British and more often female, and clonal diversity was possibly underestimated. After the peak T cell response, and only then, were repertoires sampled.

In regard to this clone: Its specificity is not known.

CDR1 and CDR2 from the germline V gene are KGHSH and LQKENI. The germline V and J ends were trimmed by 4 bases and 7 bases, with 11 bases remaining between them. CDR3 length: 13 residues. Generated by immunoSEQ multiplex PCR, the TCRdb table keeps only in-frame clones and is missing some. Here the sample spans 160,000 or so clones, about 89% being singletons. The V and J genes are TRBV18 and TRBJ1-5, with D unclear. The sequence was obtained from an adult in good health. The sequenced sample was peripheral blood, obtained on day 0 of AZD1222 vaccination. CDR3 sequence (DNA): TGTGCCAGCTCACTGGGCTCGGGGCAGCCCCAGCATTTT. This codes for CASSLGSGQPQHF.